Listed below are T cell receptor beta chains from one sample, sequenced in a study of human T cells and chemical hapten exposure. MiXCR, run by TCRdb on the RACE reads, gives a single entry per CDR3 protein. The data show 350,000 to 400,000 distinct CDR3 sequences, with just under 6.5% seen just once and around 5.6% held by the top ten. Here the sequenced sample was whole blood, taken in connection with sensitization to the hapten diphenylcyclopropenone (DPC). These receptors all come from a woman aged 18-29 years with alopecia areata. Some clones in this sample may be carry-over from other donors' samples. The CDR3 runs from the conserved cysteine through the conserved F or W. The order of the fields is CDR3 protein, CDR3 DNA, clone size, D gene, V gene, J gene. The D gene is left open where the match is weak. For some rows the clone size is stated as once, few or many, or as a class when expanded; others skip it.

CASLPGQETEAFF,TGTGCCAGCCTACCGGGACAAGAGACTGAAGCTTTCTTT,.,.,TRBV6-2/TRBV6-3,TRBJ1-1
CASGQPKNIQYF,TGTGCCAGCGGACAGCCAAAAAACATTCAGTACTTC,.,.,TRBV3-1,TRBJ2-4
CASSPSGGGPYNEQFF,TGCGCCAGCAGCCCTTCGGGCGGGGGGCCCTACAATGAGCAGTTCTTC,few,TRBD2,TRBV5-1,TRBJ2-1
CASSQYRVGATEAFF,TGTGCCAGCAGTCAATACAGGGTTGGGGCCACTGAAGCTTTCTTT,many,.,TRBV4-2,TRBJ1-1
CASSMVGTNYGYTF,TGCGCCAGCAGTATGGTGGGAACTAACTATGGCTACACCTTC,many,.,TRBV10-2,TRBJ1-2
CATSRGRIYSNQPQHF,TGTGCCACCAGCAGGGGGCGCATCTATAGCAATCAGCCCCAGCATTTT,few,.,TRBV15,TRBJ1-5
CASSITSTDSSGNTIYF,TGTGCCAGCAGCATAACCTCGACGGATAGCTCTGGAAACACCATATATTTT,few,.,TRBV7-9,TRBJ1-3
CASSLVDRAFGNQPQHF,TGTGCCAGCAGTTTAGTCGACAGGGCCTTCGGCAATCAGCCCCAGCATTTT,many,TRBD1,TRBV28,TRBJ1-5
CASSQGTGVSQPQHF,TGTGCCAGCAGCCAAGGAACAGGGGTTAGTCAGCCCCAGCATTTT,many,TRBD1,TRBV4-2,TRBJ1-5
CASSLEVRGLREQYF,TGTGCCAGCAGCTTAGAGGTCAGGGGGCTTCGCGAGCAGTACTTC,.,TRBD1,TRBV11-2,TRBJ2-7
CASTPTNTEAFF,TGTGCCAGCACCCCTACGAACACTGAAGCTTTCTTT,few,.,TRBV6-6,TRBJ1-1
CASSMSPTDTQYF,TGCGCCAGCAGCATGAGTCCCACAGATACGCAGTATTTT,few,.,TRBV5-1,TRBJ2-3
CVSGRATGELFF,TGTGTCAGCGGAAGAGCCACCGGGGAGCTGTTTTTT,.,.,TRBV27,TRBJ2-2
CASSPGVAGQPQHF,TGTGCCAGCAGCCCCGGGGTAGCAGGTCAGCCCCAGCATTTT,many,.,TRBV7-9,TRBJ1-5
CASSTTPKRYGYTF,TGTGCCAGCAGCACAACCCCGAAACGCTATGGCTACACCTTC,many,.,TRBV7-2,TRBJ1-2
CATAISGGALHYNEQFF,TGTGCCACCGCGATTAGCGGGGGGGCCTTACACTACAATGAGCAGTTCTTC,.,TRBD2,TRBV19,TRBJ2-1
CASRGDGNQPQHF,TGTGCCAGCAGGGGGGACGGGAATCAGCCCCAGCATTTT,many,.,TRBV6-2/TRBV6-3,TRBJ1-5
CSVEAGEGLAGWNEQFF,TGCAGCGTTGAAGCAGGCGAGGGACTAGCGGGTTGGAATGAGCAGTTCTTC,few,TRBD2,TRBV29-1,TRBJ2-1
CSVGQGMDQPQHF,TGCAGCGTTGGACAGGGCATGGATCAGCCCCAGCATTTT,.,TRBD1,TRBV29-1,TRBJ1-5
CASRLARGPRDTQYF,TGTGCCAGCAGGCTAGCCCGGGGGCCAAGAGATACGCAGTATTTT,few,.,TRBV27,TRBJ2-3
CASSLSTGRTEAFF,TGTGCCAGCAGTTTATCGACAGGGCGCACTGAAGCTTTCTTT,.,TRBD1,TRBV27,TRBJ1-1
CSASNGPTSYNEQFF,TGCAGTGCTAGTAACGGGCCCACCTCCTACAATGAGCAGTTCTTC,few,.,TRBV20-1,TRBJ2-1
CSAATGTNLEPQHF,TGCAGTGCTGCTACCGGGACTAATCTGGAGCCCCAGCATTTT,many,.,TRBV20-1,TRBJ1-5
CSARRPGLAYTDTQYF,TGCAGTGCTAGACGTCCGGGACTAGCGTACACAGATACGCAGTATTTT,few,TRBD2,TRBV20-1,TRBJ2-3
CSGYRGAQETQYF,TGCAGCGGCTACCGGGGGGCACAAGAGACCCAGTACTTC,many,.,TRBV29-1,TRBJ2-5
CSASGRNKGEQYF,TGCAGTGCTTCCGGGAGGAACAAGGGCGAGCAGTACTTC,.,TRBD2,TRBV20-1,TRBJ2-7
CASRSRQGGNEKLFF,TGTGCCAGCAGATCCCGACAGGGGGGTAATGAAAAACTGTTTTTT,.,TRBD1,TRBV7-8,TRBJ1-4
CASSPNRRGATNEKLFF,TGTGCCAGCAGCCCGAATAGGAGGGGGGCAACTAATGAAAAACTGTTTTTT,many,.,TRBV7-6,TRBJ1-4
CSARGEGGLDTIYF,TGCAGTGCTAGAGGGGAAGGGGGTTTAGACACCATATATTTT,few,.,TRBV20-1,TRBJ1-3
CASSLPLSAGGGDTQYF,TGTGCCAGCAGCTTACCCCTTTCAGCGGGGGGCGGGGATACGCAGTATTTT,.,TRBD2,TRBV11-2,TRBJ2-3
CASSQDRQGARIFQPQHF,TGCGCCAGCAGCCAAGATCGCCAGGGGGCCCGAATTTTTCAGCCCCAGCATTTT,.,TRBD1,TRBV4-1,TRBJ1-5
CASSPERGSSYNEQFF,TGTGCCAGCAGCCCTGAGAGGGGCAGCTCCTACAATGAGCAGTTCTTC,many,.,TRBV3-1,TRBJ2-1
CASSYSDGANVLTF,TGTGCCAGCAGTTACTCGGACGGGGCCAACGTCCTGACTTTC,many,.,TRBV6-2/TRBV6-3,TRBJ2-6
CASSYYSTITEQFF,TGTGCCAGCAGTTACTACTCAACTATCACCGAGCAGTTCTTC,.,.,TRBV6-5,TRBJ2-1
CATKNLGAEAFF,TGTGCCACCAAAAACCTTGGGGCTGAAGCTTTCTTT,.,.,TRBV28,TRBJ1-1
CATSRDRGNNQPQHF,TGTGCCACCAGCAGAGACAGGGGGAACAATCAGCCCCAGCATTTT,many,TRBD1,TRBV15,TRBJ1-5
CASSQGLAEAYEQYF,TGCGCCAGCAGCCAAGGACTAGCGGAAGCTTACGAGCAGTACTTC,.,TRBD2,TRBV4-3,TRBJ2-7
CASSLGGVGGEQFF,TGTGCCAGCAGCTTGGGAGGGGTTGGAGGTGAGCAGTTCTTC,.,TRBD2,TRBV7-2,TRBJ2-1
CASSLGVKDSYSNQPQHF,TGTGCCAGCAGTTTAGGAGTGAAGGACAGCTATAGCAATCAGCCCCAGCATTTT,many,.,TRBV12-3/TRBV12-4,TRBJ1-5
CASSDLEKGLDSYEQYF,TGTGCCAGCAGTGATCTAGAGAAGGGACTAGACTCCTACGAGCAGTACTTC,few,TRBD2,TRBV2,TRBJ2-7
CSAEPQGTDTQYF,TGCAGCGCCGAGCCACAGGGAACAGATACGCAGTATTTT,many,.,TRBV29-1,TRBJ2-3
CASSRALNTEAFF,TGTGCCAGCAGCCGCGCCCTGAACACTGAAGCTTTCTTT,few,.,TRBV14,TRBJ1-1
CASTVTSDLPDTQYF,TGTGCCAGCACCGTGACTAGTGATCTGCCAGATACGCAGTATTTT,many,.,TRBV12-3/TRBV12-4,TRBJ2-3
CASRKGPGGGHNEQFF,TGTGCCAGCAGAAAGGGCCCCGGGGGAGGCCACAATGAGCAGTTCTTC,.,.,TRBV11-2,TRBJ2-1
CASREGQGVETQYF,TGTGCCAGCAGGGAGGGACAGGGAGTAGAGACCCAGTACTTC,few,TRBD1,TRBV7-2,TRBJ2-5
CASSEYGTYQPQHF,TGTGCCAGCAGTGAATATGGCACCTATCAGCCCCAGCATTTT,many,.,TRBV2,TRBJ1-5
CASSHGRGGINQPQHF,TGTGCCAGCAGCCATGGGCGAGGGGGGATCAATCAGCCCCAGCATTTT,few,.,TRBV7-9,TRBJ1-5
CASSLYGTGDTDTQYF,TGTGCCAGCAGTTTATACGGGACAGGGGACACAGATACGCAGTATTTT,.,TRBD1,TRBV27,TRBJ2-3
CASSNGKIYGYTF,TGTGCTAGCAGTAACGGGAAGATTTATGGCTACACCTTC,many,.,TRBV6-5,TRBJ1-2
CASSWGQNTEAFF,TGCGCCAGCAGCTGGGGACAGAACACTGAAGCTTTCTTT,many,.,TRBV5-1,TRBJ1-1
CASSLGIAGGTDTQYF,TGTGCCAGCAGCCTCGGGATAGCGGGGGGCACAGATACGCAGTATTTT,.,TRBD2,TRBV7-2,TRBJ2-3
CASYHSHSNQPQHF,TGTGCCAGCTATCACAGCCATAGCAATCAGCCCCAGCATTTT,.,.,TRBV6-1,TRBJ1-5
CASSVDRPTGELFF,TGTGCCAGCAGTGTGGACCGCCCCACCGGGGAGCTGTTTTTT,few,.,TRBV2,TRBJ2-2
CASSLGQGDYEQYF,TGTGCCAGCAGCTTAGGACAGGGAGATTACGAGCAGTACTTC,many,TRBD1,TRBV7-9,TRBJ2-7
CASREVGTYGYTF,TGTGCCAGCAGAGAGGTGGGGACCTATGGCTACACCTTC,many,.,TRBV7-2,TRBJ1-2
CASESGAGANVLTF,TGCGCCAGCGAATCGGGAGCCGGGGCCAACGTCCTGACTTTC,.,.,TRBV5-1,TRBJ2-6
CASSGNLAGSQETQYF,TGCGCCAGCAGCGGCAATCTAGCGGGGAGCCAAGAGACCCAGTACTTC,few,TRBD2,TRBV5-1,TRBJ2-5